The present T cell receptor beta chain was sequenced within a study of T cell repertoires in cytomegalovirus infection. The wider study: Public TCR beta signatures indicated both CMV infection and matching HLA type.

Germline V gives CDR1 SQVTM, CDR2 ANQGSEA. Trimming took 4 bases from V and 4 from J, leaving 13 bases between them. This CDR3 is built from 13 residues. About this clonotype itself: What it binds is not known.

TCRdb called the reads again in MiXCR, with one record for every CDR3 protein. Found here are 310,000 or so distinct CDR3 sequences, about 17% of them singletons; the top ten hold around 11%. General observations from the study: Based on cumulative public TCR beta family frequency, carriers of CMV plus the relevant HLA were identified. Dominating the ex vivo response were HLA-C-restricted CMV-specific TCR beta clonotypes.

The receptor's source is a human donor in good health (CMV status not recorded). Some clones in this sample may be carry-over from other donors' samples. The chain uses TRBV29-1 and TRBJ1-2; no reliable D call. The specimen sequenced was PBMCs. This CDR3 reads CSVAAGQSYGYTF. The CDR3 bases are TGCAGCGTTGCGGCAGGCCAATCCTATGGCTACACCTTC.